These 19 T cell receptor beta chains came from one sample sequenced in a study of OX40 agonist ivuxolimab in advanced cancers. The receptor library was made with the immunoSEQ multiplex PCR assay. The table comes from immuneACCESS by way of TCRdb, which keeps in-frame sequences with V and J called. Part of the clones is missing from these tables; in studies checked, under half for an unresolved V gene and the rest for unknown reasons. Present in this sample are just over 40,000 clones, roughly 81% of which were seen just once. About 16% of the sample belongs to the ten largest clones. The specimen was CD4+ or CD8+ T cells sorted from blood, collected in a trial of the OX40 agonist ivuxolimab. These receptors were taken from an adult with an advanced solid tumor such as melanoma, head and neck, liver or kidney cancer.

The CDR3 nucleotides are TGTGCCAGCAGTGCGACAGGGCGTGAAGCTTTCTTT. Translating gives CASSATGREAFF. The chain has TRBV6-5 and TRBJ1-1, with 7 positions matching TRBD1. CDR1 and CDR2 from the germline V gene are MNHEY and SVGAGI. CDR3 length equals 12 residues. With V trimmed by 5 bases and J by 7 bases, 4 bases remained unmatched.

The chain joins TRBV7-8 to TRBJ1-1, with D possibly TRBD1 on 5 matching bases. Germline CDR1 is SGHVS and CDR2 is FQNEAQ. The CDR3 extends over 13 amino acids. Trimming pared 5 bases from V and 5 bases from J, leaving 12 bases between. CDR3: CASSPPEGTEAFF. The CDR3 region has the DNA TGTGCCAGCAGCCCCCCCGAGGGGACTGAAGCTTTCTTT.

The V and J genes are TRBV30 and TRBJ2-7; D gene unclear. V was clipped by 0 bases and J by 3 bases, with 9 bases between them. There are 13 residues in the CDR3. CDR1 is GTSNPN and CDR2 is SVGIG in the germline V gene (reference sequence). The CDR3 spells CAWSVTGSYEQYF. DNA for the CDR3: TGTGCCTGGAGTGTAACCGGAAGCTACGAGCAGTACTTC.

The V call is TRBV9, the J call TRBJ2-3; TRBD2 matches 7 bases. The CDR3 is 16 residues long. The germline gives CDR1 SGDLS, CDR2 YYNGEE. The V and J ends lost 4 bases and 6 bases, in that order; junction bases with no gene match: 14. As DNA, the CDR3 is TGTGCCAGCAGCTCCCGAGGACTAGTCGAGGTTGATACGCAGTATTTT. Translation gives CASSSRGLVEVDTQYF.

The chain has TRBV27 and TRBJ2-7, with D unresolved. In germline, CDR1 is MNHEY, CDR2 SMNVEV (reference sequence). The germline V and J ends were trimmed by 2 bases and 1 base, with 6 bases remaining between them. This CDR3 is built from 13 residues. The CDR3 DNA sequence: TGTGCCAGCAGTTTACAAGGGTCCTACGAGCAGTACTTC. It codes for CASSLQGSYEQYF.

This chain uses TRBV7-8 with TRBJ1-2, with a weak D call TRBD1 (5 bases). The germline V gene has CDR1 SGHVS and CDR2 FQNEAQ. Trimming shortened V by 1 base and J by 6 bases, and 12 bases separated the two germline ends. This CDR3 has 14 amino acids. The CDR3 is CASSLEWGKNGYTF. The DNA for the CDR3 is TGTGCCAGCAGCTTAGAGTGGGGGAAGAATGGCTACACCTTC.

The J gene is TRBJ2-5, the V gene TRBV29-1; 8 bases match TRBD1. CDR1 is SQVTM and CDR2 is ANQGSEA in the germline V gene. V shed 1 base and J 4 bases; nucleotides not matched to a gene: 5. The CDR3 has 14 residues. The chain's CDR3 is CSVEVDRAPETQYF. DNA of the CDR3: TGCAGCGTTGAAGTGGACAGGGCCCCAGAGACCCAGTACTTC. Looking up the rest from reference TRBV29-1 and TRBJ2-5 gives the full variable domain: SAVISQKPSRDICQRGTSLTIQCQVDSQVTMMFWYRQQPGQSLTLIATANQGSEATYESGFVIDKFPISRPNLTFSTLTVSNMSPEDSSIYLCSVEVDRAPETQYFGPGTRLLVL.

The J gene is TRBJ1-3, the V gene TRBV30; D unresolved. The CDR3 consists of 12 residues. Per the germline V gene, CDR1 is GTSNPN and CDR2 is SVGIG (reference sequence). Trimming removed 4 bases at V and 4 bases at J, with 8 bases between. The CDR3 nucleotides are TGTGCCTGGAAAGGAATCGGAAACACCATATATTTT. This encodes CAWKGIGNTIYF.

The rearrangement links TRBV7-9 to TRBJ2-2, with TRBD1 matching over 7 bases. The V segment lost 4 bases and the J segment 5 bases; nucleotides outside the gene matches: 10. Germline CDR1 and CDR2: SEHNR and FQNEAQ (reference sequence). CDR3 length: 16 amino acids. CDR3 nucleotide sequence: TGTGCCAGCAGCTCATTGGACAGGTCCTCTACCGGGGAGCTGTTTTTT. It encodes CASSSLDRSSTGELFF.

The chain employs TRBV7-9 and TRBJ1-1; 7 nucleotides match TRBD1. J was trimmed by 1 base and V by 5 bases; bases with no gene match: 7. The CDR3 consists of 15 residues. CDR1 and CDR2 (germline): SEHNR, FQNEAQ (reference sequence). The CDR3: CASSQGDSSNTEAFF. CDR3 sequence (DNA): TGTGCCAGCAGCCAAGGGGACAGTTCGAACACTGAAGCTTTCTTT.

This rearrangement joins TRBV30 to TRBJ2-1; the D is unclear. CDR1 is GTSNPN, CDR2 SVGIG, per germline (reference sequence). The CDR3 covers 11 residues. The ends were cut back, 1 base at V and 7 bases at J, with 5 bases in the middle. CDR3 sequence (DNA): TGTGCCTGGAGTGACTTGAATGAGCAGTTCTTC. Translating gives CAWSDLNEQFF.

DNA for the CDR3: TGTGCCAGCAGCGTAGGAGGACTAGCGGGAGTTGAGACCCAGTACTTC. Protein product: CASSVGGLAGVETQYF. The chain recombines TRBV9 with TRBJ2-5; 13 positions agree with TRBD2. CDR1 is SGDLS, CDR2 YYNGEE, per germline. The trim removed 0 bases at V and 5 bases at J, leaving 4 bases unmatched. There are 16 residues in the CDR3.

The CDR3 loop is CASRRSDRGSQPQHF. For the CDR3, the DNA is TGTGCCAGCAGGCGATCGGACAGGGGCAGTCAGCCCCAGCATTTT. This chain joins TRBV6-5 and TRBJ1-5; 9 bases are shared with TRBD1. Unmatched junction bases numbered 9, after V lost 6 bases and J lost 6 bases. This CDR3 is 15 amino acids long. Looked up from germline, CDR1 is MNHEY and CDR2 is SVGAGI.

This chain joins TRBV28 and TRBJ2-7; 10 bases map to TRBD1. V lost 5 bases to trimming and J lost 2 bases; unmatched junction nucleotides: 3. The CDR3 is 14 amino acids. Per germline, CDR1 MDHEN and CDR2 SYDVKM. DNA of the CDR3: TGTGCCAGCAGTATAGGGACAGGGGCCTACGAGCAGTACTTC. This codes for CASSIGTGAYEQYF. Filled out from reference TRBV28 and TRBJ2-7, the complete variable domain reads DVKVTQSSRYLVKRTGEKVFLECVQDMDHENMFWYRQDPGLGLRLIYFSYDVKMKEKGDIPEGYSVSREKKERFSLILESASTNQTSMYLCASSIGTGAYEQYFGPGTRLTVT.

The rearrangement links TRBV19 to TRBJ2-5, with 8 bases lining up with TRBD1. The DNA end is a closer match to TRBJ2-7, so the J assignment may be wrong. The CDR3 runs to 14 residues. Germline CDR1 and CDR2: LNHDA and SQIVND (reference sequence). Here the CDR3 reads CASKIGTGAYEQYF. CDR3 in DNA: TGTGCCAGTAAAATCGGGACAGGTGCCTACGAGCAGTACTTC.

The rearrangement links TRBV5-1 to TRBJ1-5; maybe TRBD1 (5 bases). Trimming stripped 0 bases from V and 7 bases from J, with 11 bases between. The CDR3 extends over 14 amino acids. Germline CDR1 and CDR2: SGHRS and YFSETQ. CDR3 nucleotides: TGCGCCAGCAGCTTGGGAGGGACGGAACAGCCCCAGCATTTT. Translation: CASSLGGTEQPQHF.

The rearrangement links TRBV11-1 to TRBJ2-7; no firm D call. V lost 1 base and J 1 base, leaving 8 bases between the germline ends. This CDR3 contains 14 residues. Germline V gene sequence: CDR1 SGHAT, CDR2 FQDESV (reference sequence). CDR3 sequence: CASSLVGSSYEQYF. The CDR3 nucleotides are TGTGCCAGCAGCTTAGTTGGGTCTTCCTACGAGCAGTACTTC.

The chain links TRBV9 to TRBJ2-3; D may correspond to TRBD1 or TRBD2 (5 bases each). This CDR3 is built from 15 residues. Trimming removed 4 bases at V and 2 bases at J, with 14 bases between. From germline, CDR1 is SGDLS and CDR2 YYNGEE. For the CDR3, the DNA is TGTGCCAGCAGCTATTACGGGGCCTCCACAGATACGCAGTATTTT. Translated: CASSYYGASTDTQYF.

The chain has TRBV4-2 and TRBJ2-1, with D tentatively TRBD2 (6 bases). CDR1 is LGHNA and CDR2 is YNFKEQ in the germline V gene. V dropped 3 bases and J dropped 2 bases, with 17 bases sitting between them. The CDR3 consists of 17 residues. This chain's CDR3 is CASSHDLWRDTYNEQFF. As DNA, the CDR3 is TGTGCCAGCAGCCACGACTTATGGAGGGATACCTACAATGAGCAGTTCTTC.